The 5 T cell receptor beta chains in this list originate from one sample, sequenced in a study of blood T cell repertoires in COVID-19. Measured with immunoSEQ multiplex PCR; TCRdb has only the in-frame clones, and not every one. The sample holds 250,000 to 350,000 clones; more than 70% are singletons and the top ten take 7.8%. Sequencing was carried out using peripheral blood. These receptor sequences come from a woman aged 45-59 years who had recovered from COVID-19.

This chain uses TRBV9 with TRBJ1-4, with D maybe TRBD1 (5 bases). The CDR3 is 16 residues long. Trimming cost V 0 bases and J 7 bases, with 16 bases left between them. Germline lookup yields CDR1 SGDLS and CDR2 YYNGEE. In DNA form, the CDR3 reads TGTGCCAGCAGCGTAGTAGCCTCAGGGTACGGTGAAAAACTGTTTTTT. Encoded protein: CASSVVASGYGEKLFF.

The chain joins TRBV7-9 to TRBJ1-6; perhaps TRBD1 as D (6 bases). The CDR3 contains 16 residues. V was shortened by 5 bases and J by 0 bases, with 11 bases between the two germline ends. Per the germline V gene, CDR1 is SEHNR and CDR2 is FQNEAQ (reference sequence). CDR3 sequence (DNA): TGTGCCAGCAGCCTAACAGGGAGCTCCTATAATTCACCCCTCCACTTT. Residues: CASSLTGSSYNSPLHF.

The chain links TRBV4-1 to TRBJ1-4; no clear D gene. The CDR3 is 17 residues long. Trimming left V 0 bases short and J 7 bases short, with 18 bases between. The germline gives CDR1 MGHRA, CDR2 YSYEKL. This CDR3 is CASSQDPQSHRSEKLFF. The DNA for the CDR3 is TGCGCCAGCAGCCAAGATCCCCAATCTCACCGGAGTGAAAAACTGTTTTTT.

The sample holds one count of this clone. This chain links TRBV2 with TRBJ2-2, with TRBD1 matching over 9 bases. The germline V gene encodes CDR1 SNHLY and CDR2 FYNNEI. This CDR3 has 14 amino acids. V lost 7 bases to trimming and J lost 7 bases; unmatched junction nucleotides: 7. The CDR3 DNA is TGTGCCAGCACTAACAGGGGGCACGGCGGGGAGCTGTTTTTT. This gives the protein CASTNRGHGGELFF.

The chain has TRBV13 and TRBJ1-4; D remains ambiguous. The germline gives CDR1 PRHDT, CDR2 FYEKMQ (reference sequence). Trimming shortened V by 0 bases and J by 8 bases, and 10 bases separated the two germline ends. The CDR3 is 14 amino acids. The CDR3 coding sequence is TGTGCCAGCAGCTTAGGACGGGGAGCAGAAAAACTGTTTTTT. Translating gives CASSLGRGAEKLFF.